The 10 T cell receptor beta chains given below trace back to one sample, sequenced in a study of CD8+ T cells in alopecia areata. Treatment meaning: oral pan-JAK inhibitor, 5-10 mg twice daily. Following RNA extraction, reverse transcription yielded cDNA that acted as the sequencing template. Only in-frame clones appear in the TCRdb table, and some are missing; sequencing was by immunoSEQ multiplex PCR. Among 180,000 or so clones, 45% to 60% were seen once, and the ten largest hold over 9.5%. This specimen was CD8+ T cells sorted from blood, taken around week 54, from a patient treated with tofacitinib. Receptors were obtained from a human donor with alopecia areata.

The gene calls are TRBV9 and TRBJ2-4; D possibly uses TRBD1 or TRBD2 (5 bases each). The V gene lost 0 bases and the J gene lost 1 base, with 8 bases spanning the gap. Germline V gene data show CDR1 as SGDLS and CDR2 as YYNGEE. The CDR3 is made up of 15 amino acids. CDR3 amino acids: CASSVDGDAKNIQYF. DNA of the CDR3: TGTGCCAGCAGCGTAGATGGGGACGCCAAAAACATTCAGTACTTC.

CDR3: CASSQGQLQFF. The CDR3 DNA sequence: TGTGCCAGCAGCCAAGGACAGTTACAGTTCTTC. This sequence joins TRBV27 and TRBJ2-1; D is perhaps TRBD1 (6 bases). The CDR3 is made up of 11 amino acids. The V end was cut by 6 bases, the J end by 13 bases, with 13 bases between. CDR1 MNHEY and CDR2 SMNVEV come from the germline V gene (reference sequence).

J is TRBJ2-6 and V is TRBV7-6; no firm D call. Germline lookup yields CDR1 SGHVS and CDR2 FNYEAQ. Trimming cost V 5 bases and J 0 bases, with 11 bases left between them. This CDR3 is 16 amino acids long. The CDR3, as DNA: TGTGCCAGCAGCAACCCGTATAGCTCTGGGGCCAACGTCCTGACTTTC. Amino acid sequence: CASSNPYSSGANVLTF.

J is TRBJ2-7 and V is TRBV5-4; TRBD2 is a possible D gene (6 bases). Germline values: CDR1 SGHNT, CDR2 YYREEE (reference sequence). The CDR3 covers 12 residues. V gave up 4 bases and J gave up 6 bases, with 11 bases separating them. The CDR3 DNA is TGTGCCAGCAGCCCCGGGCGGGGCGAGCAGTACTTC. It translates to CASSPGRGEQYF.

This clone was observed a handful of times. The chain uses TRBV13 and TRBJ1-1; unclear D gene. In germline, CDR1 is PRHDT, CDR2 FYEKMQ (reference sequence). The V end was cut by 0 bases, the J end by 0 bases, with 8 bases between. This CDR3 has 15 residues. The CDR3 loop is CASSLGGGLNTEAFF. The CDR3 DNA reads TGTGCCAGCAGCTTAGGCGGAGGGCTGAACACTGAAGCTTTCTTT.

This clone has only one observation. The J gene is TRBJ1-2, the V gene TRBV27, with D perhaps TRBD1 (6 bases). V lost 5 bases and J 3 bases, leaving 13 bases between the germline ends. This CDR3 region has 14 residues. Germline CDR1 and CDR2: MNHEY and SMNVEV (reference sequence). CDR3 loop: CASSVQGGYYGYTF. DNA of the CDR3: TGTGCCAGCAGTGTCCAAGGGGGGTACTATGGCTACACCTTC.

The chain recombines TRBV4-3 with TRBJ2-7; the D gene is possibly TRBD1 (7 bases). Per the germline V gene, CDR1 is LGHNA and CDR2 is YSLEER. V gave up 1 base and J gave up 0 bases, with 16 bases separating them. The CDR3 totals 17 residues. CDR3 sequence (DNA): TGCGCCAGCAGCCAAGGAATCGCAGGGGGGTACTCCTACGAGCAGTACTTC. Translated: CASSQGIAGGYSYEQYF.

This chain connects TRBV6-5 to TRBJ1-2; 8 positions match TRBD1. This CDR3 region has 14 residues. The germline V gene encodes CDR1 MNHEY and CDR2 SVGAGI. Trimming removed 2 bases from V and 7 bases from J; junction bases left unmatched: 6. The CDR3: CASSYGGTGVGYTF. In DNA, the CDR3 is TGTGCCAGCAGTTACGGCGGGACAGGAGTTGGCTACACCTTC.

The rearrangement links TRBV27 to TRBJ1-2; D remains ambiguous. CDR3 length equals 13 residues. Germline V gene sequence: CDR1 MNHEY, CDR2 SMNVEV (reference sequence). Trimming stripped 0 bases from V and 9 bases from J, with 11 bases between. The CDR3 sequence: CASSLSVRQSYTF. The DNA of the CDR3 is TGTGCCAGCAGTTTATCGGTGCGGCAAAGCTACACCTTC.

This clone was seen more than once but under ten times. The chain carries TRBV6-6 and TRBJ2-7; 10 bases align to TRBD2. The CDR3 sequence is 14 residues long. Trimming cost V 4 bases and J 5 bases; bases outside gene matches: 5. Germline V gene lookup returns CDR1 MNHNY and CDR2 SVGAGI (reference sequence). CDR3 sequence: CASSSTGTSDEQYF. The DNA of the CDR3 is TGTGCCAGCAGTTCCACCGGGACTAGCGACGAGCAGTACTTC.